The present entry profiles one T cell receptor (beta chain) with its context. J gave up 7 bases and V 6 bases, and 12 bases lay outside the gene matches. This CDR3 is built from 15 residues. CDR1 and CDR2 from the germline V gene are MNHEY and SMNVEV (reference sequence). This specimen belongs to a study of blood T cell repertoires in COVID-19. Study summary: The study drew acute and convalescent COVID-19 samples from the United States, Italy and Spain. PBMCs, B-cell-depleted T cells, or T cells were the source of the cDNA or gDNA that made up the material.

Participant-given clinical history determined each cohort assignment. Two negative PCRs, clearance, or symptom resolution were required of recovered Cohort 3 donors. Assay used: immunoSEQ multiplex PCR; TCRdb lists only in-frame clones, some missing. The sample records 360,000 or so clones, about 90% being singletons. The sequence came from a woman aged 25 to 39 who had recovered from COVID-19. The sample consisted of PBMCs or T cells enriched from blood (not recorded which). The gene calls are TRBV27 and TRBJ1-5; 7 bases are shared with TRBD1. In nucleotides, the CDR3 is TGTGCCAGCAGGTCTGACAGGGAAAGAGGGCAGCCCCAGCATTTT. Its translation is CASRSDRERGQPQHF.